Below are 29 T cell receptor beta chains sequenced from a single sample in a study of blood T cell repertoires in COVID-19. Repertoires were generated with immunoSEQ multiplex PCR, while TCRdb's copy carries only in-frame clones and drops some. In the table there are a few hundred thousand clones, about 88% of which are singletons. Input material: PBMCs or T cells enriched from blood (not recorded which). The origin of the receptors is a woman between 25 and 40 years old who had been exposed to COVID-19.

The rearrangement links TRBV5-1 to TRBJ1-2; tentative D call: TRBD1 (6 bases). The CDR3 totals 15 residues. V was cut by 0 bases and J by 6 bases, with 15 bases left in between. Germline CDR1 is SGHRS and CDR2 is YFSETQ. The CDR3 is CASSLGLQGRHGYTF. The CDR3 DNA reads TGCGCCAGCAGCTTGGGACTACAGGGTCGACATGGCTACACCTTC.

The J gene is TRBJ1-4, the V gene TRBV3-1 (or the pseudogene TRBV3-2); D is uncertain. The CDR3 has 14 amino acids. V was clipped by 0 bases and J by 8 bases, with 10 bases between them. Germline CDR1 and CDR2: LGHDT and YNNKEL (reference sequence). CDR3 amino acids: CASSQEGKKEKLFF. CDR3 in DNA: TGTGCCAGCAGCCAAGAGGGCAAAAAAGAAAAACTGTTTTTT.

The chain employs TRBV5-1 and TRBJ2-2; possibly TRBD2 for D (6 bases). Germline V gene sequence: CDR1 SGHRS, CDR2 YFSETQ. Trimming left V 0 bases short and J 3 bases short, with 12 bases between. This CDR3 has 16 amino acids. The CDR3, as DNA: TGCGCCAGCAGCTTGGGGTGGAGGGAGGACACCGGGGAGCTGTTTTTT. This codes for CASSLGWREDTGELFF.

The rearrangement joins TRBV5-4 to TRBJ1-2; D perhaps matches TRBD1 (5 bases). The CDR3 has 12 amino acids. Germline-derived CDR1 and CDR2 are SGHNT and YYREEE (reference sequence). Trimming pared 5 bases from V and 12 bases from J, leaving 17 bases between. CDR3 nucleotide sequence: TGTGCCAGCAGTTCAGACAGTCGGAAAAACACCTTC. Amino acid sequence: CASSSDSRKNTF.

The CDR3: CASSPQGIPNSPLHF. In nucleotides, the CDR3 is TGTGCCAGCTCACCACAGGGGATACCCAATTCACCCCTCCACTTT. V usage is TRBV18 and J usage is TRBJ1-6; the D gene is possibly TRBD1 (5 bases). Looked up from germline, CDR1 is KGHSH and CDR2 is LQKENI. CDR3 length: 15 amino acids. The ends were cut back, 1 base at V and 7 bases at J, with 11 bases in the middle.

This clone was found a few times. This chain links TRBV4-1 with TRBJ1-2; no firm D call. The V gene lost 0 bases and the J gene lost 3 bases, with 8 bases spanning the gap. Germline assignment: CDR1 MGHRA and CDR2 YSYEKL. This CDR3 has 14 amino acids. The CDR3 loop is CASSQEWRDYGYTF. CDR3 DNA sequence: TGCGCCAGCAGCCAAGAGTGGCGGGACTATGGCTACACCTTC.

This chain connects TRBV24-1 to TRBJ2-3, with unresolved D. The CDR3 runs 12 residues. Germline CDR1 reads KGHDR; CDR2 reads SFDVKD. V lost 1 base, J lost 11 bases, and 9 bases lay in between. The CDR3 DNA sequence: TGTGCCACCAGTGATTTTTTACCCAGGCAGTATTTT. Its protein product is CATSDFLPRQYF.

This chain connects TRBV19 to TRBJ2-5, with 13 bases aligning to TRBD2. Germline CDR1 and CDR2: LNHDA and SQIVND (reference sequence). The CDR3 extends over 16 amino acids. V trimming: 3 bases; J trimming: 3 bases; junction bases outside the gene matches: 4. This CDR3 is CASSIRTSGGEETQYF. As DNA, the CDR3 is TGTGCCAGTAGTATCCGCACTAGCGGGGGGGAAGAGACCCAGTACTTC.

The chain joins TRBV9 to TRBJ1-6, with D perhaps matching TRBD1 (6 bases). The CDR3 is 16 amino acids. CDR1 is SGDLS and CDR2 is YYNGEE in the germline V gene. Trimming removed 0 bases from V and 5 bases from J, with 12 bases in between. The CDR3 here is CASSVAPQGHNSPLHF. The DNA for the CDR3 is TGTGCCAGCAGCGTAGCCCCACAGGGTCATAATTCACCCCTCCACTTT.

V and J are TRBV4-1 and TRBJ2-1; maybe TRBD2 (6 bases). Germline lookup yields CDR1 MGHRA and CDR2 YSYEKL. The CDR3 has 15 residues. V gave up 3 bases and J gave up 7 bases, with 16 bases separating them. The CDR3 region is CASSHEATSGNEQFF. The DNA of the CDR3 is TGCGCCAGCAGCCACGAGGCGACTAGTGGAAATGAGCAGTTCTTC.

The rearrangement uses TRBV28 and TRBJ1-6, with TRBD1 as a possible D gene (5 bases). The CDR3 is 15 amino acids. Germline CDR1 is MDHEN and CDR2 is SYDVKM. Trimming took off 1 base at V and 9 bases at J, with 13 bases between the two ends. CDR3 sequence: CASSLFGGGGSPLHF. The CDR3 nucleotides are TGTGCCAGCAGTTTATTCGGGGGGGGTGGTTCACCCCTCCACTTT.

V gene TRBV3-1 (or the pseudogene TRBV3-2) combines with J gene TRBJ1-2; D possibly corresponds to TRBD1 (6 bases). V dropped 6 bases and J dropped 4 bases, with 9 bases sitting between them. In germline, CDR1 is LGHDT, CDR2 YNNKEL (reference sequence). The CDR3 contains 12 residues. CDR3 protein: CASRDSLYGYTF. CDR3 DNA sequence: TGTGCCAGCAGGGACAGTCTCTATGGCTACACCTTC.

The chain uses TRBV6-5 and TRBJ1-1; D unclear. The CDR3 has 12 residues. Germline V gives CDR1 MNHEY, CDR2 SVGAGI. With 8 bases removed from V and 10 bases from J, the gap between germline ends came to 17 bases. CDR3 region: CASRGVPETAFF. DNA for the CDR3: TGTGCCAGCCGCGGGGTTCCCGAAACAGCTTTCTTT.

This chain uses TRBV29-1 with TRBJ2-2; the D gene is possibly TRBD1 (6 bases). CDR1 and CDR2 (germline): SQVTM, ANQGSEA. The CDR3 is 13 amino acids. Trimming shortened V by 5 bases and J by 5 bases, and 12 bases separated the two germline ends. The CDR3 loop reads CSVRTGKTGELFF. CDR3 nucleotides: TGCAGCGTTCGAACAGGGAAAACCGGGGAGCTGTTTTTT.

The chain is built from TRBV10-3 and TRBJ1-5; 7 bases are a match to TRBD1. CDR3 length equals 15 residues. The J segment lost 5 bases and the V segment lost 3 bases, leaving 7 bases of the junction unmatched. CDR1 and CDR2 (germline): ENHRY, SYGVKD. The CDR3 coding sequence is TGTGCCATCAGTGAAATGGGAACAGGGGATCAGCCCCAGCATTTT. It is translated as CAISEMGTGDQPQHF.

This sequence joins TRBV3-1 (or the pseudogene TRBV3-2) and TRBJ1-5, with 10 bases identical to TRBD1. CDR1 is LGHDT, CDR2 YNNKEL, per germline (reference sequence). The CDR3 is made up of 16 amino acids. After removal of 3 bases from V and 4 bases from J, the junction contained 6 bases not matched to a gene. In DNA form, the CDR3 reads TGTGCCAGCAGCCATGGGACAGGGGTAGGAAATCAGCCCCAGCATTTT. It yields the protein CASSHGTGVGNQPQHF.

The chain couples TRBV12-3 or TRBV12-4 to TRBJ2-7, with 7 bases identical to TRBD2. The CDR3 is 13 amino acids. V dropped 10 bases and J dropped 3; count of bases not matched to a gene: 9. CDR3 region: CANLGGGYYEQYF. The CDR3 DNA sequence: TGTGCCAACCTTGGGGGGGGATACTACGAGCAGTACTTC.

The chain recombines TRBV19 with TRBJ1-5, with no clear D. V was clipped by 3 bases and J by 7 bases, with 19 bases between them. The V gene's germline CDR1 is LNHDA and CDR2 SQIVND (reference sequence). CDR3 length: 16 amino acids. The CDR3 DNA is TGTGCCAGTAGTATGCGGGTACAAGGGCTTTTGCAGCCCCAGCATTTT. Residues: CASSMRVQGLLQPQHF.

V and J are TRBV7-8 and TRBJ2-3; 9 nucleotides line up with TRBD2. The germline V gene encodes CDR1 SGHVS and CDR2 FQNEAQ. The CDR3 covers 16 residues. After removal of 5 bases from V and 0 bases from J, the junction contained 6 bases not matched to a gene. The CDR3 protein is CASSLRLAASTDTQYF. The CDR3 coding sequence is TGTGCCAGCAGCCTAAGACTAGCGGCTAGCACAGATACGCAGTATTTT. The complete variable domain, with remaining parts taken from reference TRBV7-8 and TRBJ2-3, reads GAGVSQSPRYKVAKRGQDVALRCDPISGHVSLFWYQQALGQGPEFLTYFQNEAQLDKSGLPSDRFFAERPEGSVSTLKIQRTQQEDSAVYLCASSLRLAASTDTQYFGPGTRLTVL.

The chain joins TRBV20-1 to TRBJ1-2; D unclear. V dropped 3 bases and J dropped 5 bases, with 7 bases sitting between them. The CDR3 consists of 11 residues. CDR1 DFQATT and CDR2 SNEGSKA come from the germline V gene (reference sequence). The CDR3 sequence is CSARERYGYTF. The DNA for the CDR3 is TGCAGTGCTAGGGAGAGATATGGCTACACCTTC.

The rearrangement uses TRBV15 and TRBJ1-4; D unclear. Germline loops: CDR1 LNHNV, CDR2 YYDKDF (reference sequence). V lost 2 bases and J lost 5, with 15 bases in between. The length of the CDR3 is 16 residues. The CDR3 bases are TGTGCCACCAGCAGACAAAACACATTCGGGAATGAAAAACTGTTTTTT. Residues: CATSRQNTFGNEKLFF.

The chain uses TRBV3-1 (or the pseudogene TRBV3-2) and TRBJ2-1; 10 nucleotides match TRBD1. V was pared by 3 bases and J by 6 bases, with 5 bases of the junction left unmatched. Germline V gene data show CDR1 as LGHDT and CDR2 as YNNKEL (reference sequence). This CDR3 is 15 amino acids long. The CDR3 DNA reads TGTGCCAGCAGCCATGGGGACAGGGGAGGCAATGAGCAGTTCTTC. This encodes CASSHGDRGGNEQFF.

The chain combines TRBV9 with TRBJ2-3; 7 bases align to TRBD1. The CDR3 covers 15 residues. Per germline, CDR1 SGDLS and CDR2 YYNGEE. With 4 bases clipped from V and 2 bases from J, the junction kept 7 bases outside the gene matches. CDR3 residues: CASSLRGQHTDTQYF. The CDR3 DNA reads as TGTGCCAGCAGCCTCAGGGGACAGCACACAGATACGCAGTATTTT.

The CDR3 bases are TGTGCCAGCAGTGAACTAGCGGGGGGTTTTCTGTATTTT. Translated, it gives CASSELAGGFLYF. The rearrangement links TRBV2 to TRBJ2-3; 11 bases line up with TRBD2. The J segment lost 14 bases and the V segment lost 2 bases, leaving 6 bases of the junction unmatched. Germline CDR1 and CDR2: SNHLY and FYNNEI. This CDR3 contains 13 residues.

This sequence joins TRBV2 and TRBJ2-2; a weak D match, TRBD2 (6 bases). With 7 bases removed from V and 5 bases from J, the gap between germline ends came to 14 bases. The CDR3 totals 14 residues. The germline CDR1 and CDR2 sequences are SNHLY and FYNNEI. In DNA, the CDR3 is TGTGCCAGCACCGGAGACGGGGGAACCGGGGAGCTGTTTTTT. Its protein product is CASTGDGGTGELFF. The variable domain in full, completed from reference TRBV2 and TRBJ2-2, reads EPEVTQTPSHQVTQMGQEVILRCVPISNHLYFYWYRQILGQKVEFLVSFYNNEISEKSEIFDDQFSVERPDGSNFTLKIRSTKLEDSAMYFCASTGDGGTGELFFGEGSRLTVL.

This clone has more than one count but fewer than ten. The chain links TRBV19 to TRBJ2-7; no clear D gene. The germline V gene encodes CDR1 LNHDA and CDR2 SQIVND (reference sequence). V gave up 7 bases and J gave up 4 bases, with 17 bases separating them. The CDR3 sequence is 14 residues long. CDR3 loop: CASTPWAGSYEQYF. The CDR3 coding sequence is TGTGCCAGTACACCTTGGGCCGGATCGTACGAGCAGTACTTC.

The chain has TRBV4-1 and TRBJ2-1; a possible D gene is TRBD1 (5 bases). Trimming removed 0 bases from V and 5 bases from J, with 23 bases in between. The CDR3 sequence is 19 residues long. Germline V CDR1 and CDR2: MGHRA, YSYEKL. CDR3 in amino acids: CASSQDGSWTSKINNEQFF. In DNA, the CDR3 is TGCGCCAGCAGCCAAGATGGGTCCTGGACATCAAAAATAAACAATGAGCAGTTCTTC.

V gene TRBV2 combines with J gene TRBJ2-5; the match to TRBD1 covers 8 bases. The CDR3 has 13 residues. Germline V gives CDR1 SNHLY, CDR2 FYNNEI. The ends lost 6 bases at V and 5 bases at J; junction bases unmatched: 5. For the CDR3, the DNA is TGTGCCAGCAGAGCGACAGGGGTCGAGACCCAGTACTTC. The encoded protein is CASRATGVETQYF.

The table lists this clone with a few counts. The CDR3 DNA reads as TGCGCCAGCAGTGAGTCGTTTGGGACAGGGGCCCGCAGGAATACGCAGTATTTT. This encodes CASSESFGTGARRNTQYF. V usage is TRBV10-1 and J usage is TRBJ2-3; the match to TRBD1 covers 10 bases. CDR3 length: 18 residues. CDR1 and CDR2 (germline): WNHNN, SYGVQD (reference sequence). V lost 0 bases and J lost 7; bases outside the gene matches: 13.